This T cell receptor (beta chain) was sequenced for a study of blood T cell repertoires in COVID-19. Whole-study context: Samples of COVID-19 (acute and convalescent) were obtained from the United States, Italy and Spain. Sources were T cells, B-cell-depleted T cells, or PBMCs; the material itself was cDNA or gDNA.

As processed by the authors: From reference gene primer amplification, estimates of nucleated cell counts were derived. TCRdb keeps only in-frame clones here, not all; method: immunoSEQ multiplex PCR. That table gives V, J and clone size, and the DNA gave D and trimming. The sample contains under 95,000 clones, around nine tenths of which appear only once. CDR1 and CDR2 from the germline V gene are SGHTA and FQGTGA. The V gene end was trimmed by 2 bases and the J gene end by 4 bases; junction bases not matched to a gene: 7. This CDR3 has 15 residues. The receptor's source is a woman aged 50 to 60 in a cohort sampled during active COVID-19. The rearrangement joins TRBV7-3 to TRBJ2-5; 7 bases agree with TRBD2. Input material: peripheral blood. CDR3 bases: TGTGCCAGCAGCTTACAGGCGGGAGTAAGAGAGACCCAGTACTTC. Residues: CASSLQAGVRETQYF.